This entry features one TCR beta chain sequence. The data stem from a study of ipilimumab plus nivolumab after autologous stem cell transplantation. Dosing: nivolumab 3 mg/kg IV, weeks 1, 4, 7, 10, then every two weeks to week 26. Method: immunoSEQ multiplex PCR; TCRdb's copy keeps in-frame clones and lacks some. Of 15,000 or so clones listed, over 70% are singletons. The CDR3 loop spans 14 amino acids. In germline, CDR1 is SGHTA, CDR2 FQGNSA. Trimming took off 5 bases at V and 0 bases at J, with 8 bases between the two ends. This clonotype was obtained from a male donor with diffuse large B-cell lymphoma. The V call is TRBV7-2, the J call TRBJ1-3; D is undetermined. The sequences come from PBMCs, collected in a trial of ipilimumab plus nivolumab as post-transplant consolidation. CDR3 sequence (DNA): TGTGCCAGCAGCAAGGACCCCTCTGGAAACACCATATATTTT. Protein product: CASSKDPSGNTIYF.